This T cell receptor beta chain stems from a study of blood T cell repertoires in COVID-19. Authors' methods: Researchers report that nucleated cell counts were estimated from reference gene primer amplification. Method: immunoSEQ multiplex PCR; TCRdb's copy keeps in-frame clones and lacks some. Clonal size and the V and J genes are those of that table, whereas D and trimming came from the DNA. The sample lists roughly 200,000 clones, around 85% seen once, with about 6.3% in the top ten. This CDR3 region has 16 residues. Trimming left V 1 base short and J 3 bases short, with 10 bases between. From germline, CDR1 is SGHAT and CDR2 FQNNGV.

This TCR derives from a man between 35 and 55 years old who had recovered from COVID-19. The rearrangement joins TRBV11-2 to TRBJ1-6; D is uncertain. The sample consisted of PBMCs or T cells enriched from blood (not recorded which). The CDR3 loop reads CASSLADRGYNSPLHF. CDR3 in DNA: TGTGCCAGCAGCTTAGCGGACCGGGGCTATAATTCACCCCTCCACTTT.